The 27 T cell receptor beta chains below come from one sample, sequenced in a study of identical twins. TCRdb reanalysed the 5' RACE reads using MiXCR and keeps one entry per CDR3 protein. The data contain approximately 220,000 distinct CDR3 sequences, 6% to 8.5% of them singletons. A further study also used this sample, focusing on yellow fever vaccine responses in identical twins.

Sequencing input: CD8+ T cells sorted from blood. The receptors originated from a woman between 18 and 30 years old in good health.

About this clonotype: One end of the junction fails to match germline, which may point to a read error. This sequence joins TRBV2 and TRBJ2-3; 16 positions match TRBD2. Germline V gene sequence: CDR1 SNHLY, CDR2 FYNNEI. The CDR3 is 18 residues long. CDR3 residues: CAISLGTSGGAGTDTQYF. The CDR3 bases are TGTGCCATCAGTTTAGGGACTAGCGGGGGGGCCGGCACAGATACGCAGTATTTT. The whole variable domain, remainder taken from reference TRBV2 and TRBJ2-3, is EPEVTQTPSHQVTQMGQEVILRCVPISNHLYFYWYRQILGQKVEFLVSFYNNEISEKSEIFDDQFSVERPDGSNFTLKIRSTKLEDSAMYFCAISLGTSGGAGTDTQYFGPGTRLTVL.

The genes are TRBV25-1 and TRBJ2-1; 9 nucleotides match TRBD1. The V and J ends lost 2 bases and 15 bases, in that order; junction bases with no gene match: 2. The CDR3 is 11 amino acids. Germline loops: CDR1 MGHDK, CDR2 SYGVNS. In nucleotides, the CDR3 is TGTGCCAGCAGTGAAGGGACAGGGCCGTTCTTC. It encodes CASSEGTGPFF.

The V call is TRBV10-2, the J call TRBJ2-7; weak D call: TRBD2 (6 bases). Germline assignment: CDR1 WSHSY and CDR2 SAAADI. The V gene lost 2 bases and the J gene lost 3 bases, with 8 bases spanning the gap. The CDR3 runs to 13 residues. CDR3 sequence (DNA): TGCGCCAGCAGTGAGATTAGCGGCTACGAGCAGTACGTC. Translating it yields CASSEISGYEQYV.

The CDR3 DNA reads TGCACCAGCAGCCAGCGGACTAGCGGAGCCTACGAGCAGTACTTC. Translation: CTSSQRTSGAYEQYF. The gene calls are TRBV1 and TRBJ2-7; the table's D call TRBD2 went unverified against the DNA. TRBV1 is designated a pseudogene. The CDR3 length is 15 residues.

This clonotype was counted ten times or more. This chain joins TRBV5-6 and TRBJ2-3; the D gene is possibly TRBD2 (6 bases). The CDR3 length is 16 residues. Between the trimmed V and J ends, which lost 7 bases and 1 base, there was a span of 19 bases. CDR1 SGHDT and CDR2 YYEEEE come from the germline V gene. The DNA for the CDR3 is TGTGCCAGCTGTAGAATCCGGGGGAGAGGCACAGATACGCAGTATTTT. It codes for CASCRIRGRGTDTQYF.

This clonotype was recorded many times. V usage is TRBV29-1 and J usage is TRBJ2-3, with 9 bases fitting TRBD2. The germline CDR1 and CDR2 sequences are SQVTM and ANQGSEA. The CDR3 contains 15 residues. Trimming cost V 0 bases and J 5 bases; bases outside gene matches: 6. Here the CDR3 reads CSVEERGGREDTQYF. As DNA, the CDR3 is TGCAGCGTTGAAGAGCGGGGGGGGCGGGAAGATACGCAGTATTTT.

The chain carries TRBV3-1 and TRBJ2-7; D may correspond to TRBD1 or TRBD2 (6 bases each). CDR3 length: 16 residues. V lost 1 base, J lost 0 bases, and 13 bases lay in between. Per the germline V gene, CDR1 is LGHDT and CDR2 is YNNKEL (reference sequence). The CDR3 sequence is CASSQARGASSYEQYF. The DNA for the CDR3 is TGTGCCAGCAGCCAAGCGAGGGGGGCAAGCTCCTACGAGCAGTACTTC.

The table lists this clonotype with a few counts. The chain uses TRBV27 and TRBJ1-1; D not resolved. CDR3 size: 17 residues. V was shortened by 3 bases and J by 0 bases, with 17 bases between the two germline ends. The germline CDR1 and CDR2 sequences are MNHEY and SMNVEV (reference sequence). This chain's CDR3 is CASSLDFFTMLNTEAFF. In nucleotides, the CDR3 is TGTGCCAGCAGTTTGGATTTTTTTACCATGCTGAACACTGAAGCTTTCTTT.

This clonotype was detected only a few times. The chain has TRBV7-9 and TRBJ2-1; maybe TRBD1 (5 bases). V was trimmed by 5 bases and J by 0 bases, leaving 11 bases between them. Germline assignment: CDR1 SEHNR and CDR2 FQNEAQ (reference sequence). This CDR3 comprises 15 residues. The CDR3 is CASSQGRGSYNEQFF. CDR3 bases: TGTGCCAGCAGCCAAGGTAGGGGCTCCTACAATGAGCAGTTCTTC. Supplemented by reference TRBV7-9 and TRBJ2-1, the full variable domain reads DTGVSQNPRHKITKRGQNVTFRCDPISEHNRLYWYRQTLGQGPEFLTYFQNEAQLEKSRLLSDRFSAERPKGSFSTLEIQRTEQGDSAMYLCASSQGRGSYNEQFFGPGTRLTVL.

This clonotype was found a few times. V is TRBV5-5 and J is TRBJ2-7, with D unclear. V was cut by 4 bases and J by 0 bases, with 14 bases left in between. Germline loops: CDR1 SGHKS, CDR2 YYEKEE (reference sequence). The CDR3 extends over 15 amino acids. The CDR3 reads CASSLVRAYSYEQYF. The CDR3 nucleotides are TGTGCCAGCAGCCTCGTCAGAGCCTACTCCTACGAGCAGTACTTC.

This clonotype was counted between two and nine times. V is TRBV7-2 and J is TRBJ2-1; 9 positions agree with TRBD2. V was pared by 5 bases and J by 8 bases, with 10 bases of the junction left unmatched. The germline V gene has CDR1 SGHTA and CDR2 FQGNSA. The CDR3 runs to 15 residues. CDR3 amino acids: CASSELGLALHEQFF. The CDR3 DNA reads TGTGCCAGCAGCGAATTGGGACTAGCTCTCCATGAGCAGTTCTTC.

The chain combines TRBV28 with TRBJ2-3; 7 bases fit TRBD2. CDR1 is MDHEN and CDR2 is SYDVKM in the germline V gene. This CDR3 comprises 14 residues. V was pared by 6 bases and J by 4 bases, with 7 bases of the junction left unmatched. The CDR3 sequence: CASSLWGGADTQYF. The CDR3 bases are TGTGCCAGCAGCCTGTGGGGGGGTGCAGATACGCAGTATTTT.

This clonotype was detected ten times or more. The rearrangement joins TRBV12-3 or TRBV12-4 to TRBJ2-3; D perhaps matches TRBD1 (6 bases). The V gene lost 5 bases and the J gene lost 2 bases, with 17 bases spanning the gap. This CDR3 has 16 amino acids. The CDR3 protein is CASSQGLGQYTDTQYF. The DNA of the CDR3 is TGTGCCAGCAGTCAGGGGCTCGGACAGTACACAGATACGCAGTATTTT.

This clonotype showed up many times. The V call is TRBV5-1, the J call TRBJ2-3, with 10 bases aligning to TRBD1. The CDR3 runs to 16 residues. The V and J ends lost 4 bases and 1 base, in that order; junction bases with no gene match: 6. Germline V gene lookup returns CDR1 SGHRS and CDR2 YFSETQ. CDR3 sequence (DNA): TGCGCCAGCAGCCTAAGGACAGGGGGTCGCACAGATACGCAGTATTTT. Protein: CASSLRTGGRTDTQYF.

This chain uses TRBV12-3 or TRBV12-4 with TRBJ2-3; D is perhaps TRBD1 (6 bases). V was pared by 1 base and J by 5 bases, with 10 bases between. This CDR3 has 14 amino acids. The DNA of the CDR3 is TGTGCCAGCAGTTTAGTGGGGGCTGAAGATACGCAGTATTTT. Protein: CASSLVGAEDTQYF.

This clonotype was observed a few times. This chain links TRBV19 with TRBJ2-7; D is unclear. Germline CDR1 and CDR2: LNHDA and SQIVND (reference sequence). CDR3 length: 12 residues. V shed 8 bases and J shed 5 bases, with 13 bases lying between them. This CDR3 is CASLSPTNEQYF. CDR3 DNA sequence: TGTGCCAGTTTATCCCCTACCAACGAGCAGTACTTC.

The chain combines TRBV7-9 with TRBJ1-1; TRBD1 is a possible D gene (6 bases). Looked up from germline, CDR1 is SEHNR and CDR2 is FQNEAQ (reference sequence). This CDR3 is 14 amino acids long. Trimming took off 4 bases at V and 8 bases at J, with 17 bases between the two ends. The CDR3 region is CASSSPPEGEEAFF. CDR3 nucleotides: TGTGCCAGCAGCTCCCCCCCGGAGGGGGAAGAAGCTTTCTTT.

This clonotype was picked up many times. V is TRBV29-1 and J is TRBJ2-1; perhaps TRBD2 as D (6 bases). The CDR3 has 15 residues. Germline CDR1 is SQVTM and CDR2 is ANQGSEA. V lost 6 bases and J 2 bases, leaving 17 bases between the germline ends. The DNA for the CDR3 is TGCAGCGTCCAAGGGGATAGCGGAACCTACAATGAGCAGTTCTTC. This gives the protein CSVQGDSGTYNEQFF.

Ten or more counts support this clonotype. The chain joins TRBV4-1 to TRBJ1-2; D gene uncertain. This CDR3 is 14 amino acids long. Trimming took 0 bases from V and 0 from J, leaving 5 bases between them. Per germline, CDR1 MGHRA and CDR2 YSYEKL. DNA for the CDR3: TGCGCCAGCAGCCAAGACAGACCTAACTATGGCTACACCTTC. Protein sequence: CASSQDRPNYGYTF.

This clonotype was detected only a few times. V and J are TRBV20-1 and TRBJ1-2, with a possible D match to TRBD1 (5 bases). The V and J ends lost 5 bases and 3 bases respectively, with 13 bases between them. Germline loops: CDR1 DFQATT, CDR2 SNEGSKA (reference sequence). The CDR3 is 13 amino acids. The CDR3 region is CSAGDQLYYGYTF. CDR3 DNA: TGCAGTGCTGGGGACCAACTATACTATGGCTACACCTTC.

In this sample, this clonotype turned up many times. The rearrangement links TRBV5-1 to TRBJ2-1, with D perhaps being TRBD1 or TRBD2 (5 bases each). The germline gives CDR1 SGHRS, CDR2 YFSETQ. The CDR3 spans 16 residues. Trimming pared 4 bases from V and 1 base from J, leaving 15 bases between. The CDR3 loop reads CASSTSGTPSYNEQFF. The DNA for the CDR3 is TGCGCCAGCAGCACCTCCGGGACGCCATCCTACAATGAGCAGTTCTTC.

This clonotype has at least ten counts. The CDR3 DNA is TGCAGCGTTGAAGGGGACGTCTCCTACGAGCAGTACTTC. It specifies CSVEGDVSYEQYF. The chain carries TRBV29-1 and TRBJ2-7, with D possibly being TRBD1 or TRBD2 (5 bases each). The CDR3 runs 13 residues. Trimming removed 1 base at V and 0 bases at J, with 7 bases between. Per germline, CDR1 SQVTM and CDR2 ANQGSEA.

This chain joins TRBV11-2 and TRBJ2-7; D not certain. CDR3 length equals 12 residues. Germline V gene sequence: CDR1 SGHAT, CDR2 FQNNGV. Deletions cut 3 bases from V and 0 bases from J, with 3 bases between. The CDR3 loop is CASSFFSYEQYF. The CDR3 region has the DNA TGTGCCAGCAGCTTTTTCTCCTACGAGCAGTACTTC.

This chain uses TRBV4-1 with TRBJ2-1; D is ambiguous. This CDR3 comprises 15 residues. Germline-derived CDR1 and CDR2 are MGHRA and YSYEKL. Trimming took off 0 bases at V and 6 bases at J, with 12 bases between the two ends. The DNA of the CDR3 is TGCGCCAGCAGCCAAGAACGGGCCAACCCCAATGAGCAGTTCTTC. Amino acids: CASSQERANPNEQFF.

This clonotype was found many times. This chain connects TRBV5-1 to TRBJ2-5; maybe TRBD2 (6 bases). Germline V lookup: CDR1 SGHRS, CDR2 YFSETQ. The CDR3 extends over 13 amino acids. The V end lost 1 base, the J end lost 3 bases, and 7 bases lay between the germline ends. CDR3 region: CASSLSSEETQYF. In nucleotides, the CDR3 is TGCGCCAGCAGCTTGTCTAGCGAAGAGACCCAGTACTTC.

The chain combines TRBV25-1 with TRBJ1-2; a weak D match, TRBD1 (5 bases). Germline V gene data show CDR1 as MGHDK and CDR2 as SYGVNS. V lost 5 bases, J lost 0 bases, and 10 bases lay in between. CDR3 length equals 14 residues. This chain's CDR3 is CASSYSGPNYGYTF. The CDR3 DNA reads TGTGCCAGCAGTTACTCAGGGCCTAACTATGGCTACACCTTC.

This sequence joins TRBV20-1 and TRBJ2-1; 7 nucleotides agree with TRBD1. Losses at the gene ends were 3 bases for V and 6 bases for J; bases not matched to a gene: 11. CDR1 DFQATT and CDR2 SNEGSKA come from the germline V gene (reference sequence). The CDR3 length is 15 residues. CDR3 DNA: TGCAGTGCTAGGGCCCTGACAGGGTACGGCAATGAGCAGTTCTTC. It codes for CSARALTGYGNEQFF.